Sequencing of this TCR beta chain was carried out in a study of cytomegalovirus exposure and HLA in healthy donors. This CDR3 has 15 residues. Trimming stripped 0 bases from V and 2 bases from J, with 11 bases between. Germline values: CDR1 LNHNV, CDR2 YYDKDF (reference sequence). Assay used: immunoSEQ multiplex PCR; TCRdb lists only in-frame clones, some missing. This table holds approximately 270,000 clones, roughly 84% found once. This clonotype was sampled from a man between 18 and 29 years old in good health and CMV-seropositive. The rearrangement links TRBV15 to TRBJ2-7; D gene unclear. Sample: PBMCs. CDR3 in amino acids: CATSRDLEYTYEQYF. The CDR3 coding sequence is TGTGCCACCAGCAGAGATCTTGAGTACACCTACGAGCAGTACTTC.